This section outlines one T cell receptor beta chain sequence together with its context. This clonotype is judged medium-sized (0.01 to 0.1%). No base quality information exists; no much larger clone differs at one position. PBMCs were labeled with CellTrace CFSE and cultured for 6 to 7 days in RPMI with approximately 8.6% human serum plus peptide pools at 0.9 to 1 ug/mL each. Unfixed proliferating CD4 T cells were sorted on a BD FACSAria as live CD56-CD19-CD16-CD3+CD4+ CFSE-low cells. Enrolled adults were healthy and seronegative for ZIKV, JEV, YFV, DENV and WNV by microneutralization screening. The samples were drawn from a phase 1 trial of an alum-adjuvanted Zika purified-inactivated virus (ZPIV) vaccine that was randomized, double-blinded and placebo-controlled. Peripheral blood mononuclear cells were isolated using a standard procedure and kept frozen in liquid nitrogen until needed. The data were obtained in a study of Japanese encephalitis immunity and Zika vaccine responses (dated by TCRdb to the early 2020s). Background on the whole study: The included participants were given three 5.0 ug doses of alum-adjuvanted ZPIV at weeks 0, 4 and 28. For TCR sequencing, about six representative participants were selected from each pre-vaccination group, and samples were taken at week 0 (after pre-vaccination, before ZPIV) and at week 52. Before ZPIV, 12 to 13 participants were given one dose of YFV vaccine (YF-VAX), while several participants were flavivirus-naive. TCR repertoires from a few flavivirus-naive individuals were also analyzed at weeks 2, 6 and 52 after the start of ZPIV vaccination. The study tested whether CD4 T cell responses to the Zika vaccine were shaped by prior Japanese encephalitis virus (JEV) or yellow fever virus (YFV) vaccination. For stimulation, either ZIKV structural-protein peptide pools divided into flavivirus-conserved and non-conserved sets were used, or JEV or YFV peptides matching the pre-vaccination. ZIKV peptides were 15-mers overlapping by 11 residues, selected for NetMHCpan/NetMHCII-predicted epitopes with affinity below 50 nM. About a dozen participants were given two doses of JEV vaccine (IXIARO) 28 days apart, two to three months before the first ZPIV dose.

The library came from 5' RACE. Before sequencing, the TCRbeta libraries were pooled in proportion to the number of cells sorted for each library. Total RNA was extracted from sorted cells with RNAzol RT, and cDNA was synthesized with an oligo(dT) primer and a template-switching oligo. Using Kapa HiFi, PCR amplified the TCRbeta V-CDR3-J region between a SMARTer oligo primer and a TCRbeta constant-region primer. Illumina adaptors and sample-specific index barcodes were added in a second PCR, followed by HighPrep bead cleanup and Bioanalyzer confirmation of a band of roughly 650 bp. Libraries were sequenced on an Illumina MiSeq with 2x151 bp paired-end reads. As for the authors' bioinformatics: An in-house Java program demultiplexed the reads, and MiXCR assigned TCRbeta annotations and counted clonotypes. Repertoire overlap was measured with Morisita-Horn indices from the R package vegan, along with UPGMA clustering and Circos plots of recurring clonotypes. Shannon diversity and richness were each normalized to the maximum value possible given the input cell numbers, so the resulting values fell between 0 and 1. CDR3beta sequences were aligned using MUSCLE, distances were calculated using SeqinR, and multidimensional scaling was plotted in R. TCRdb reworked the public reads: Q25 trimming with fastp, MiXCR clone assembly, productive beta chains retained. Every distinct CDR3 protein forms one entry, paired with its most common genes and DNA. These V and J calls rely on TCRdb rather than the paper's analysis. This sample is represented by about 420 distinct CDR3 sequences; around 4.5% of them were singletons. The ten largest make up 26% of the sample.

What the authors observed across the whole study: The samples grouped by participant and showed no similarity across individuals, which suggests that no public TCRs were detected. Repertoire similarity across time-points and stimulations was higher in JEV-pre-vaccinated donors than in YFV-pre-vaccinated donors, indicating more clonotypes shared between ZIKV and JEV stimulation. Sample size limitations prevented peptide-pool deconvolution, so the individual peptides driving cross-reactive responses were not identified. After ZPIV, repertoire richness of CD4 T cells responding to conserved ZIKV epitopes significantly decreased in JEV-pre-vaccinated donors. The analysis covered only a subset of trial participants who had three doses and adequate samples, rather than the whole vaccinated cohort. CD8 T cell responses to ZIKV peptide pools were of very low magnitude and seen in only a few individuals.

This clonotype was obtained from an adult woman who received an inactivated Zika virus vaccine. Sequencing used antigen-activated CD4+ T cells from blood, cultured, obtained during a Zika inactivated vaccine study.

The CDR3 region has the sequence CASSLTAGQNSGANVLTF. The DNA is TGTGCCAGCAGCTTAACGGCGGGACAGAACTCTGGGGCCAACGTCCTGACTTTC. The rearrangement combines TRBV7-3 with TRBJ2-6; 7 matching bases give a weak D call of TRBD1. From the cysteine up to the phenylalanine, the CDR3 has a length of 18 residues. CDR3 DNA only is kept here, 54 bases in frame from base 1. The germline V gene provides CDR1 SGHTA and CDR2 FQGTGA. The trim is 0 bases for V and 0 bases for J, with a gap of 12 bases between the germline ends.